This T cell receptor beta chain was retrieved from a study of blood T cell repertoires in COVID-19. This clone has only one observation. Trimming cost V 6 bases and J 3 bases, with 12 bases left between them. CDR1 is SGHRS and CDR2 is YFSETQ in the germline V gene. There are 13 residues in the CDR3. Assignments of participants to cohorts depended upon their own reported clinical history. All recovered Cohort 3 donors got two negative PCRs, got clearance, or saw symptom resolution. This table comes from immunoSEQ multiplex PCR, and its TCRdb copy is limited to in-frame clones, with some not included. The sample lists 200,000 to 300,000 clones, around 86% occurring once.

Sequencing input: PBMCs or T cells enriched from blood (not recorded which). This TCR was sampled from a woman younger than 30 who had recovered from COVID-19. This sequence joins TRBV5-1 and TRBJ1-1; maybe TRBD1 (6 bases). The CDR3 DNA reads TGCGCCAGCACATGGACAGCCGACACTGAAGCTTTCTTT. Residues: CASTWTADTEAFF.